The 8 T cell receptor beta chains listed next were all sequenced from one sample in a study of metastatic and nonmetastatic thyroid tumors. All patients reached thyroid surgery having received no treatment beforehand. Using MiXCR, TCRdb re-called clones from the PCR reads. The table includes tens of thousands of clones, 11% detected once. The sequencing input was blood. Source of these receptors: a female donor with papillary thyroid cancer or a benign thyroid nodule (not recorded which). Some clones in this sample may be carry-over from other donors' samples.

The J gene is TRBJ2-7, the V gene TRBV19; D may be TRBD1 or TRBD2 (5 bases each). This CDR3 region has 15 residues. CDR1 and CDR2 from the germline V gene are LNHDA and SQIVND (reference sequence). V shed 7 bases and J shed 3 bases, with 19 bases lying between them. CDR3: CASNVDGTEYYEQYF. The CDR3 nucleotides are TGTGCCAGTAACGTAGACGGGACCGAATACTACGAGCAGTACTTC.

In this sample, this clone is medium-sized. V usage is TRBV28 and J usage is TRBJ1-2, with D uncertain. The CDR3 sequence is 13 residues long. CDR1 is MDHEN and CDR2 is SYDVKM in the germline V gene. Between the trimmed V and J ends, which lost 3 bases and 1 base, there was a span of 6 bases. The CDR3 protein is CASSFPYNYGYTF. Written as DNA, the CDR3 is TGTGCCAGCAGTTTCCCATATAACTATGGCTACACCTTC.

This clone was observed many times. The chain uses TRBV29-1 and TRBJ1-1; D is unclear. There are 12 residues in the CDR3. The V end was cut by 4 bases, the J end by 1 base, with 7 bases between. Germline loops: CDR1 SQVTM, CDR2 ANQGSEA. The CDR3 DNA follows: TGCAGCGTTGTAGCAGGGAACACTGAAGCTTTCTTT. This translates into CSVVAGNTEAFF.

By sample fraction, this clone is medium-sized (0.01 to 0.1%). The rearrangement joins TRBV12-3 or TRBV12-4 to TRBJ2-2; D remains unclear. V was pared by 2 bases and J by 1 base, with 5 bases between. The CDR3 is made up of 14 amino acids. CDR3 nucleotide sequence: TGTGCCAGCAGTTTAATGGGGAACACCGGGGAGCTGTTTTTT. This codes for CASSLMGNTGELFF.

This clone was counted between two and nine times. It may be a read error: a sequence one base away is much more abundant. V gene TRBV4-1 combines with J gene TRBJ2-1, with D possibly being TRBD1 (5 bases). The CDR3 is 18 residues long. Germline values: CDR1 MGHRA, CDR2 YSYEKL. CDR3 DNA: TGCGCCAGCAGCCAAGAGAGTATTGGGGCTGCCGGGTACAATGAGCAGCTCTTC. Residues: CASSQESIGAAGYNEQLF.

This clone was seen ten or more times. The chain carries TRBV11-2 and TRBJ1-2; 8 bases are shared with TRBD1. The CDR3 extends over 13 amino acids. Losses at the gene ends were 5 bases for V and 9 bases for J; bases not matched to a gene: 8. Germline CDR1 and CDR2: SGHAT and FQNNGV. The CDR3 here is CASSPDRANSYTF. CDR3 sequence (DNA): TGTGCCAGCAGCCCGGACAGGGCGAATAGCTACACCTTC.

This clone occurred many times. The V call is TRBV6-1, the J call TRBJ2-7; TRBD2 agrees at 8 bases. J was trimmed by 3 bases and V by 6 bases; bases with no gene match: 10. The CDR3 totals 15 residues. Per the germline V gene, CDR1 is MNHNS and CDR2 is SASEGT. This CDR3 reads CASSLRLAGNYEQYF. The CDR3 coding sequence is TGTGCCAGCAGCTTACGATTAGCGGGAAACTACGAGCAGTACTTC.

This clone has a count of ten or more. The rearrangement uses TRBV6-6 and TRBJ1-1; unclear D gene. CDR3 length: 17 residues. CDR1 and CDR2 from the germline V gene are MNHNY and SVGAGI (reference sequence). V was cut by 0 bases and J by 0 bases, with 14 bases left in between. The CDR3 reads CASSYSIGRELNTEAFF. The CDR3 nucleotides read TGTGCCAGCAGTTACTCGATAGGTAGGGAATTGAACACTGAAGCTTTCTTT.